The 9 T cell receptor beta chains listed next were all sequenced from one sample in a study of T cell changes during pregnancy in multiple sclerosis. Generated by immunoSEQ multiplex PCR, the TCRdb table keeps only in-frame clones and is missing some. The repertoire holds some 60,000 clones, about 92% seen once, with about 1.8% in the top ten. Sequencing was performed on peripheral blood, taken after pregnancy. These receptor sequences come from a female donor with multiple sclerosis, enrolled in a pregnancy study.

The gene calls are TRBV19 and TRBJ2-3; the match to TRBD2 covers 10 bases. This CDR3 is built from 16 residues. V was pared by 5 bases and J by 2 bases, with 7 bases of the junction left unmatched. Per germline, CDR1 LNHDA and CDR2 SQIVND (reference sequence). The CDR3 protein is CASSLSSGRLTDTQYF. The CDR3, as DNA: TGTGCCAGTAGTTTGAGTAGCGGGAGGCTCACAGATACGCAGTATTTT.

This clone showed up just once. The chain is built from TRBV2 and TRBJ1-1; D ambiguous. CDR1 SNHLY and CDR2 FYNNEI come from the germline V gene. The CDR3 consists of 12 residues. Trimming cost V 6 bases and J 8 bases, with 13 bases left between them. The CDR3 protein is CASRVYRAEAFF. The CDR3 DNA follows: TGTGCCAGCAGGGTTTATAGAGCGGAAGCTTTCTTT.

CDR3 loop: CASSPLLETQETQYF. In DNA form, the CDR3 reads TGTGCCAGCAGCCCCCTACTAGAGACCCAAGAGACCCAGTACTTC. The chain couples TRBV7-9 to TRBJ2-5; D may be TRBD2 (5 bases). Trimming shortened V by 5 bases and J by 1 base, and 14 bases separated the two germline ends. Per the germline V gene, CDR1 is SEHNR and CDR2 is FQNEAQ (reference sequence). The CDR3 sequence is 15 residues long.

This chain joins TRBV5-6 and TRBJ2-5, with D hard to call. The length of the CDR3 is 12 residues. CDR1 SGHDT and CDR2 YYEEEE come from the germline V gene. Between the trimmed V and J ends, which lost 4 bases and 2 bases, there was a span of 6 bases. CDR3 bases: TGTGCCAGCAGCGGGCCTCAAGAGACCCAGTACTTC. Translated: CASSGPQETQYF.

This chain joins TRBV11-3 and TRBJ1-6, with D possibly matching TRBD1 (5 bases). The CDR3 extends over 13 amino acids. V shed 8 bases and J shed 9 bases, with 14 bases lying between them. The germline V gene has CDR1 SGHNT and CDR2 YENEEA. CDR3 bases: TGTGCCAGCGGGGCAGTACCTTCTTCACCCCTCCACTTT. Protein sequence: CASGAVPSSPLHF.

This clone was seen only once. The J gene is TRBJ2-7, the V gene TRBV14; TRBD2 matches at 11 bases. The CDR3 has 15 amino acids. V gave up 5 bases and J gave up 6 bases; unmatched junction bases: 9. CDR1 SGHDN and CDR2 FVKESK come from the germline V gene. The CDR3 region has the DNA TGTGCCAGCAGCGGAAAACTAGCGGGAGTAGGCGAGCAGTACTTC. As protein: CASSGKLAGVGEQYF.

The chain uses TRBV7-6 and TRBJ2-5; 7 bases match TRBD2. Germline V gene data show CDR1 as SGHVS and CDR2 as FNYEAQ. The ends lost 4 bases at V and 4 bases at J; junction bases unmatched: 6. The CDR3 has 14 residues. CDR3 nucleotides: TGTGCCAGCAGCTCCCTTGGGGGGGGAGAGACCCAGTACTTC. It yields the protein CASSSLGGGETQYF.

This rearrangement joins TRBV15 to TRBJ2-7; D might be TRBD2 (5 bases). The CDR3 is made up of 15 amino acids. CDR1 and CDR2 (germline): LNHNV, YYDKDF (reference sequence). Trimming took 0 bases from V and 4 from J, leaving 13 bases between them. The chain's CDR3 is CATSRDTGIGYEQYF. The CDR3 DNA reads TGTGCCACCAGCAGAGACACCGGGATTGGGTACGAGCAGTACTTC. Drawing the rest from reference TRBV15 and TRBJ2-7, the complete variable domain is DAMVIQNPRYQVTQFGKPVTLSCSQTLNHNVMYWYQQKSSQAPKLLFHYYDKDFNNEADTPDNFQSRRPNTSFCFLDIRSPGLGDTAMYLCATSRDTGIGYEQYFGPGTRLTVT.

The CDR3 DNA follows: TGTGCCACCAGCAGAGATATGAGGCTAGCGGGTTCCTACGAGCAGTACTTC. This codes for CATSRDMRLAGSYEQYF. V and J are TRBV15 and TRBJ2-7, with TRBD2 matching over 8 bases. Germline trimming cut 0 bases from V and 1 base from J; bases unmatched to any gene: 8. Germline lookup yields CDR1 LNHNV and CDR2 YYDKDF (reference sequence). This CDR3 comprises 17 residues.